These 30 T cell receptor beta chains share one sample of origin, sequenced in a study of T cells in Graves' hyperthyroidism and ophthalmopathy. RNA transcripts yielded amplified TCR beta CDR3 regions. A set of HTBI primers served as the primers for a first-round RT-PCR of the TCR CDR3. In TCRdb, the multiplex PCR reads were re-called with MiXCR into one record per CDR3 protein. The repertoire holds around 350,000 distinct CDR3 sequences, with roughly 15% as singletons. Sequencing was performed on blood. The receptors here all came from a woman in her sixties or seventies with Graves' ophthalmopathy.

This clonotype was found a few times. The rearrangement joins TRBV20-1 to TRBJ1-5, with D hard to call. The CDR3 spans 15 residues. Germline V gives CDR1 DFQATT, CDR2 SNEGSKA (reference sequence). V shed 6 bases and J shed 7 bases, with 22 bases lying between them. CDR3 amino acids: CSASEGLLEIQPQHF. The CDR3 bases are TGCAGTGCATCGGAAGGACTACTCGAGATACAGCCCCAGCATTTT.

This clonotype has a count of ten or more. The chain has TRBV28 and TRBJ2-3, with unresolved D. The germline V gene has CDR1 MDHEN and CDR2 SYDVKM. V was trimmed by 6 bases and J by 4 bases, leaving 14 bases between them. This CDR3 spans 14 amino acids. The CDR3 loop reads CASSTRRQSDTQYF. In nucleotides, the CDR3 is TGTGCCAGCAGCACACGCCGCCAGTCAGATACGCAGTATTTT.

This clonotype was found many times. The rearrangement links TRBV12-3 or TRBV12-4 to TRBJ2-1; TRBD2 matches 8 bases. The trim removed 5 bases at V and 8 bases at J, leaving 17 bases unmatched. The CDR3 is 17 residues long. The CDR3 coding sequence is TGTGCCAGCAGTCCCCGCAGAGTAAGCGGGAGTCGGGATGAGCAGTTCTTC. Amino acid sequence: CASSPRRVSGSRDEQFF.

This clonotype appeared many times. V is TRBV13 and J is TRBJ2-6; D unresolved. V was clipped by 3 bases and J by 4 bases, with 16 bases between them. Germline CDR1 PRHDT, CDR2 FYEKMQ (reference sequence). CDR3 size: 17 residues. This CDR3 reads CASSFRIGPAGANVLTF. Here the CDR3 DNA reads TGTGCCAGCAGCTTTAGGATTGGGCCAGCCGGGGCCAACGTCCTGACTTTC. The full variable domain, with the rest looked up from reference TRBV13 and TRBJ2-6, is AAGVIQSPRHLIKEKRETATLKCYPIPRHDTVYWYQQGPGQDPQFLISFYEKMQSDKGSIPDRFSAQQFSDYHSELNMSSLELGDSALYFCASSFRIGPAGANVLTFGAGSRLTVL.

The chain joins TRBV5-1 to TRBJ2-3; 10 bases line up with TRBD1. CDR1 is SGHRS and CDR2 is YFSETQ in the germline V gene. The V segment lost 3 bases and the J segment 7 bases; nucleotides outside the gene matches: 11. The CDR3 consists of 16 residues. As DNA, the CDR3 is TGCGCCAGCAGCTCGTCGGGACAGGGGATGGGAAATACGCAGTATTTT. Translated, it gives CASSSSGQGMGNTQYF.

The CDR3 loop reads CASSQDWREAGTDTQYF. CDR3 nucleotide sequence: TGCGCCAGCAGCCAAGATTGGCGGGAGGCAGGCACAGATACGCAGTATTTT. This sequence joins TRBV4-1 and TRBJ2-3, with TRBD2 matching 8 bases. V trimming: 0 bases; J trimming: 1 base; junction bases outside the gene matches: 6. The CDR3 sequence is 17 residues long. Germline assignment: CDR1 MGHRA and CDR2 YSYEKL.

The table lists this clonotype with many counts. This rearrangement joins TRBV11-2 to TRBJ2-2; 10 nucleotides match TRBD2. CDR1 and CDR2 (germline): SGHAT, FQNNGV. The CDR3 contains 18 residues. After removal of 2 bases from V and 3 bases from J, the junction contained 9 bases not matched to a gene. CDR3 residues: CASSLRASGSSYTGELFF. DNA for the CDR3: TGTGCCAGCAGCTTAAGGGCTAGCGGGAGCTCGTACACCGGGGAGCTGTTTTTT.

Many counts were recorded for this clonotype. V and J are TRBV28 and TRBJ2-7; 8 bases are a match to TRBD2. Trimming cost V 6 bases and J 2 bases; bases outside gene matches: 9. Germline V gives CDR1 MDHEN, CDR2 SYDVKM. There are 15 residues in the CDR3. The CDR3 region is CASSIIGLAPYEQYF. DNA for the CDR3: TGTGCCAGCAGCATCATAGGACTAGCCCCCTACGAGCAGTACTTC.

Many counts were recorded for this clonotype. The V gene is TRBV3-1, the J gene TRBJ2-7; no definite D call. This CDR3 region has 13 residues. CDR1 and CDR2 (germline): LGHDT, YNNKEL (reference sequence). V shed 4 bases and J shed 5 bases, with 12 bases lying between them. The CDR3 protein is CASSPPGWHEQYF. The DNA of the CDR3 is TGTGCCAGCAGCCCACCCGGGTGGCACGAGCAGTACTTC.

V usage is TRBV4-1 and J usage is TRBJ2-1, with 11 bases fitting TRBD2. The CDR3 length is 19 residues. Germline values: CDR1 MGHRA, CDR2 YSYEKL. V shed 0 bases, J shed 9 bases, and the junction held 16 bases outside the gene matches. This CDR3 is CASSQDGGGPSGRLVEQFF. DNA of the CDR3: TGCGCCAGCAGCCAAGATGGCGGGGGTCCTAGCGGGAGGTTGGTTGAGCAGTTCTTC.

The chain uses TRBV20-1 and TRBJ1-6; a weak D match, TRBD1 (6 bases). Per the germline V gene, CDR1 is DFQATT and CDR2 is SNEGSKA (reference sequence). This CDR3 is built from 13 residues. In DNA, the CDR3 is TGCAGCGCGGGGGGGGGGCTACATTCACCCCTCCACTTT. Encoded protein: CSAGGGLHSPLHF.

This clonotype was seen many times. The rearrangement uses TRBV12-3 or TRBV12-4 and TRBJ1-3, with 7 bases that match TRBD1. The CDR3 length is 15 residues. Trimming cost V 6 bases and J 2 bases; bases outside gene matches: 7. CDR3 bases: TGTGCCAGCAGACGAGACAGGGATGCTGGAAACACCATATATTTT. Encoded protein: CASRRDRDAGNTIYF.

This clonotype was counted only a few times. V usage is TRBV15 and J usage is TRBJ2-1; 9 nucleotides match TRBD2. V was clipped by 0 bases and J by 4 bases; unmatched bases: 10. Germline assignment: CDR1 LNHNV and CDR2 YYDKDF (reference sequence). This CDR3 has 18 amino acids. The CDR3 sequence is CATSRERATSGPYNEQFF. CDR3 nucleotide sequence: TGTGCCACCAGCAGAGAGCGGGCCACTAGCGGGCCTTACAATGAGCAGTTCTTC.

This clonotype was counted many times. The chain has TRBV3-1 and TRBJ2-3, with 10 nucleotides matching TRBD2. The CDR3 has 16 residues. The germline CDR1 and CDR2 sequences are LGHDT and YNNKEL (reference sequence). With V trimmed by 4 bases and J by 2 bases, 6 bases remained unmatched. CDR3 loop: CASSPATSGITDTQYF. As DNA, the CDR3 is TGTGCCAGCAGCCCCGCTACTAGCGGGATCACAGATACGCAGTATTTT.

About this clonotype itself: A read error may explain this, as a much larger clone is one base away. The chain recombines TRBV27 with TRBJ2-3; D might be TRBD2 (6 bases). Germline CDR1 MNHEY, CDR2 SMNVEV (reference sequence). Trimming stripped 6 bases from V and 1 base from J, with 17 bases between. CDR3 length equals 16 residues. Here the CDR3 DNA reads TGTGCCAGCAGATCCGGGAGAGCTGGGGGCACAGATACGCAGTATTTT. Translated, it gives CASRSGRAGGTDTQYF.

This clonotype showed up many times. The chain recombines TRBV18 with TRBJ2-5; TRBD1 matches at 8 bases. V shed 2 bases, J shed 0 bases, and the junction held 2 bases outside the gene matches. The CDR3 totals 15 residues. Germline V gene lookup returns CDR1 KGHSH and CDR2 LQKENI. The CDR3 DNA sequence: TGTGCCAGCTCACCATGGACAGGGTACCAAGAGACCCAGTACTTC. Protein product: CASSPWTGYQETQYF.

In its sample, this clonotype was seen many times. V is TRBV5-1 and J is TRBJ2-7, with D perhaps TRBD2 (5 bases). The CDR3 covers 16 residues. The V end was cut by 0 bases, the J end by 0 bases, with 13 bases between. Germline V gene data show CDR1 as SGHRS and CDR2 as YFSETQ. The DNA for the CDR3 is TGCGCCAGCAGCTTGGGACCCGGAGCGGACTCCTACGAGCAGTACTTC. As protein: CASSLGPGADSYEQYF.

This clonotype was counted a single time. One junction end does not reproduce the germline sequence, and a read error may be involved. The chain links TRBV9 to TRBJ2-3, with TRBD2 matching over 12 bases. Germline-derived CDR1 and CDR2 are SGDLS and YYNGEE. The CDR3 consists of 17 residues. The CDR3 DNA reads TGTGCCTGCAGCGAGGGAGGGACTAGCGGGAGCACAGATACGCAGTATTTT. Translation gives CACSEGGTSGSTDTQYF.

This clonotype was seen repeatedly, ten times or more. The chain couples TRBV27 to TRBJ1-6; the match to TRBD1 covers 8 bases. The CDR3 loop spans 14 amino acids. The junction had 3 bases not matched to a gene; V was cut back by 4 bases and J by 7 bases. Germline V lookup: CDR1 MNHEY, CDR2 SMNVEV (reference sequence). This CDR3 is CASSSNRGNSPLHF. The DNA for the CDR3 is TGTGCCAGCAGTTCTAACAGGGGGAATTCACCCCTCCACTTT.

This clonotype was found many times. The rearrangement joins TRBV20-1 to TRBJ2-3, with 9 bases matching TRBD1. V shed 5 bases, J shed 6 bases, and the junction held 12 bases outside the gene matches. The CDR3 totals 15 residues. CDR1 DFQATT and CDR2 SNEGSKA come from the germline V gene (reference sequence). The CDR3, as DNA: TGCAGTGCTCACCCGGGGACAGGGAAGACGGATACGCAGTATTTT. Its translation is CSAHPGTGKTDTQYF.

The J gene is TRBJ2-1, the V gene TRBV28; D is perhaps TRBD1 or TRBD2 (7 bases each). With 6 bases removed from V and 8 bases from J, the gap between germline ends came to 17 bases. Germline V gene lookup returns CDR1 MDHEN and CDR2 SYDVKM. This CDR3 is built from 14 residues. The CDR3 DNA follows: TGTGCCAGCAGCCGCCCGACAGGGAGGGATGAGCAGTTCTTC. Protein: CASSRPTGRDEQFF.

This clonotype was observed a few times. The chain links TRBV9 to TRBJ1-6; perhaps TRBD1 as D (5 bases). Germline values: CDR1 SGDLS, CDR2 YYNGEE. V lost 0 bases to trimming and J lost 8 bases, with 15 bases between them. The CDR3 covers 16 residues. CDR3 in amino acids: CASSVEDGRVDSPLHF. CDR3 nucleotides: TGTGCCAGCAGCGTAGAAGACGGCAGGGTGGATTCACCCCTCCACTTT.

This clonotype appeared a few times. J is TRBJ2-7 and V is TRBV19; D remains ambiguous. V was trimmed by 8 bases and J by 3 bases, leaving 8 bases between them. The CDR3 sequence is 11 residues long. Germline V gives CDR1 LNHDA, CDR2 SQIVND (reference sequence). CDR3: CASGHYYEQYF. CDR3 bases: TGTGCCAGTGGCCATTACTACGAGCAGTACTTC.

This clonotype was seen many times. The J gene is TRBJ2-1, the V gene TRBV11-2, with D perhaps matching TRBD2 (6 bases). The V end was cut by 2 bases, the J end by 7 bases, with 9 bases between. This CDR3 spans 13 amino acids. Germline assignment: CDR1 SGHAT and CDR2 FQNNGV. The CDR3 DNA sequence: TGTGCCAGCAGCTTATTAGGGAGGAATGAGCAGTTCTTC. This gives the protein CASSLLGRNEQFF.

This clonotype was counted ten times or more. The germline gene is not matched at one end of the junction; a read error may be the cause. The chain recombines TRBV11-2 with TRBJ2-1; possibly TRBD2 for D (6 bases). The length of the CDR3 is 16 residues. Germline values: CDR1 SGHAT, CDR2 FQNNGV. CDR3: CASSPPMASDNNEQFF. The CDR3 DNA reads TGTGCCAGCAGCCCTCCCATGGCTAGCGATAACAATGAACAGTTCTTC.

This clonotype was detected many times. The chain uses TRBV11-2 and TRBJ2-7; D possibly matches TRBD1 or TRBD2 (5 bases each). Germline V gives CDR1 SGHAT, CDR2 FQNNGV. V dropped 1 base and J dropped 0 bases, with 16 bases sitting between them. The CDR3 consists of 17 residues. CDR3 sequence (DNA): TGTGCCAGCAGCTTAGCGGGGACCGCCTTTGGCTCCTACGAGCAGTACTTC. This sequence encodes CASSLAGTAFGSYEQYF.

This clonotype came up many times. The genes are TRBV9 and TRBJ2-1, with D maybe TRBD2 (6 bases). Germline values: CDR1 SGDLS, CDR2 YYNGEE. The CDR3 totals 14 residues. The V gene lost 2 bases and the J gene lost 8 bases, with 14 bases spanning the gap. The CDR3 DNA sequence: TGTGCCAGCAGCGTCCTCGGGACTCCCCATGAGCAGTTCTTC. Encoded protein: CASSVLGTPHEQFF.

CDR3 region: CASSSPPGRQETQYF. The CDR3 DNA is TGCGCCAGCAGCTCTCCACCGGGACGGCAAGAGACCCAGTACTTC. This chain joins TRBV5-1 and TRBJ2-5; D possibly matches TRBD1 or TRBD2 (5 bases each). CDR1 and CDR2 (germline): SGHRS, YFSETQ. CDR3 size: 15 residues. Trimming pared 3 bases from V and 2 bases from J, leaving 14 bases between. Based on the CDR3 plus reference TRBV5-1 and TRBJ2-5, the full variable domain is KAGVTQTPRYLIKTRGQQVTLSCSPISGHRSVSWYQQTPGQGLQFLFEYFSETQRNKGNFPGRFSGRQFSNSRSEMNVSTLELGDSALYLCASSSPPGRQETQYFGPGTRLLVL.

This clonotype occurred many times. The J gene is TRBJ2-1, the V gene TRBV11-2; 9 bases fit TRBD2. The CDR3 is 14 amino acids. The V and J ends lost 3 bases and 8 bases, in that order; junction bases with no gene match: 5. Germline V gives CDR1 SGHAT, CDR2 FQNNGV. The CDR3 DNA reads TGTGCCAGCAGCTTTAGCGGGAGTGGGGATGAGCAGTTCTTC. Encoded protein: CASSFSGSGDEQFF.

The chain couples TRBV10-2 to TRBJ2-3; 8 bases map to TRBD2. The CDR3 has 15 amino acids. Germline CDR1 reads WSHSY; CDR2 reads SAAADI. With V trimmed by 2 bases and J by 1 base, 2 bases remained unmatched. The CDR3 spells CASSETSGGTDTQYF. DNA of the CDR3: TGCGCCAGCAGTGAGACTAGCGGAGGCACAGATACGCAGTATTTT.